What follows are 19 T cell receptor beta chains derived from one specimen sequenced in a study of blood T cell repertoires in COVID-19. Sequenced by immunoSEQ multiplex PCR; TCRdb stores in-frame clones only, minus some. The sample consists of about 370,000 clones, approximately 88% of them appearing once. The material sequenced was peripheral blood. These receptors all stem from a woman between 25 and 40 years old with COVID-19, enrolled during active disease.

The J gene is TRBJ2-3, the V gene TRBV5-1; tentative D call: TRBD2 (5 bases). Germline loops: CDR1 SGHRS, CDR2 YFSETQ. The CDR3 is 17 residues long. Trimming shortened V by 1 base and J by 0 bases, and 15 bases separated the two germline ends. CDR3 in DNA: TGCGCCAGCAGCTTGCGTCTAGCTGAGACTAGCACAGATACGCAGTATTTT. This sequence encodes CASSLRLAETSTDTQYF.

The DNA of the CDR3 is TGTGCCAGCAGTGGCAGATACTATGGCTACACCTTC. The encoded protein is CASSGRYYGYTF. The chain has TRBV27 and TRBJ1-2; D ambiguous. The V gene lost 5 bases and the J gene lost 3 bases, with 7 bases spanning the gap. This CDR3 contains 12 residues. The germline gives CDR1 MNHEY, CDR2 SMNVEV (reference sequence).

V gene TRBV6-2 or TRBV6-3 combines with J gene TRBJ2-1; TRBD2 might be the D (5 bases). The V gene's germline CDR1 is MNHEY and CDR2 SVGEGT. The CDR3 totals 13 residues. V lost 4 bases and J 8 bases, leaving 12 bases between the germline ends. The CDR3 DNA follows: TGTGCCAGCAGTTTTTCGGGGTCATATGAGCAGTTCTTC. Its translation: CASSFSGSYEQFF.

This chain links TRBV27 with TRBJ1-2, with 7 positions matching TRBD1. Germline-derived CDR1 and CDR2 are MNHEY and SMNVEV (reference sequence). V lost 5 bases to trimming and J lost 3 bases; unmatched junction nucleotides: 6. The CDR3 is made up of 14 amino acids. CDR3 in DNA: TGTGCCAGCAGTCCGGACAGGAATGACTATGGCTACACCTTC. It yields the protein CASSPDRNDYGYTF.

The J gene is TRBJ1-2, the V gene TRBV10-2; D not resolved. This CDR3 is 12 amino acids long. Trimming shortened V by 2 bases and J by 6 bases, and 7 bases separated the two germline ends. Germline V lookup: CDR1 WSHSY, CDR2 SAAADI. CDR3 loop: CASSENRDGYTF. Written as DNA, the CDR3 is TGCGCCAGCAGTGAGAATCGAGATGGCTACACCTTC.

J is TRBJ2-3 and V is TRBV27, with D tentatively TRBD1 (5 bases). Trimming shortened V by 8 bases and J by 0 bases, and 15 bases separated the two germline ends. Germline CDR1 and CDR2: MNHEY and SMNVEV (reference sequence). The length of the CDR3 is 15 residues. CDR3 sequence (DNA): TGTGCCAGCTCGACGCCTGGGGCTAGCACAGATACGCAGTATTTT. Encoded protein: CASSTPGASTDTQYF.

V and J are TRBV27 and TRBJ2-1, with TRBD1 identical over 11 bases. The length of the CDR3 is 16 residues. From germline, CDR1 is MNHEY and CDR2 SMNVEV (reference sequence). V dropped 6 bases and J dropped 4; count of bases not matched to a gene: 8. DNA for the CDR3: TGTGCCAGCAGCCCACTCCGGGACAGGGGGTACAATGAGCAGTTCTTC. It yields the protein CASSPLRDRGYNEQFF.

This clone appeared a few times. The chain has TRBV28 and TRBJ2-5; 9 nucleotides match TRBD1. V lost 7 bases to trimming and J lost 5 bases; unmatched junction nucleotides: 11. The germline CDR1 and CDR2 sequences are MDHEN and SYDVKM. This CDR3 is built from 15 residues. The CDR3 loop reads CASTGTGGARETQYF. CDR3 nucleotide sequence: TGTGCCAGCACCGGAACAGGGGGCGCGCGGGAGACCCAGTACTTC.

The rearrangement uses TRBV3-1 (or the pseudogene TRBV3-2) and TRBJ2-3, with TRBD2 matching 14 bases. This CDR3 region has 17 residues. V trimming: 3 bases; J trimming: 4 bases; junction bases outside the gene matches: 6. Germline CDR1 LGHDT, CDR2 YNNKEL (reference sequence). The CDR3: CASSHPPTSGGADTQYF. The CDR3 DNA reads TGTGCCAGCAGCCACCCCCCGACTAGCGGGGGGGCAGATACGCAGTATTTT.

The rearrangement joins TRBV5-4 to TRBJ1-1; 8 nucleotides align to TRBD1. The CDR3 loop spans 13 amino acids. Unmatched junction bases numbered 4, after V lost 4 bases and J lost 5 bases. The V gene's germline CDR1 is SGHNT and CDR2 YYREEE (reference sequence). The CDR3 here is CASSRDRRTEAFF. CDR3 nucleotides: TGTGCCAGCAGCCGGGACAGGAGGACTGAAGCTTTCTTT. The whole variable domain, remainder taken from reference TRBV5-4 and TRBJ1-1, is ETGVTQSPTHLIKTRGQQVTLRCSSQSGHNTVSWYQQALGQGPQFIFQYYREEENGRGNFPPRFSGLQFPNYSSELNVNALELDDSALYLCASSRDRRTEAFFGQGTRLTVV.

The CDR3 loop reads CASSVGQGANTEAFF. As DNA, the CDR3 is TGTGCCAGCAGCGTGGGACAGGGGGCGAACACTGAAGCTTTCTTT. J is TRBJ1-1 and V is TRBV7-2; TRBD1 matches 12 bases. The germline V gene encodes CDR1 SGHTA and CDR2 FQGNSA. Losses at the gene ends were 5 bases for V and 1 base for J; bases not matched to a gene: 2. This CDR3 has 15 residues. Together with reference TRBV7-2 and TRBJ1-1, the CDR3 gives the full variable domain: GAGVSQSPSNKVTEKGKDVELRCDPISGHTALYWYRQSLGQGLEFLIYFQGNSAPDKSGLPSDRFSAERTGGSVSTLTIQRTQQEDSAVYLCASSVGQGANTEAFFGQGTRLTVV.

The chain couples TRBV19 to TRBJ2-1; possibly TRBD2 for D (6 bases). Germline V lookup: CDR1 LNHDA, CDR2 SQIVND (reference sequence). The CDR3 totals 14 residues. The germline V and J ends were trimmed by 4 bases and 6 bases, with 13 bases remaining between them. CDR3 residues: CASSTGGFPNEQFF. The CDR3, as DNA: TGTGCCAGTAGTACCGGGGGATTCCCCAATGAGCAGTTCTTC.

This sequence joins TRBV27 and TRBJ2-1, with D unresolved. V lost 2 bases and J lost 0, with 11 bases in between. Germline CDR1 and CDR2: MNHEY and SMNVEV (reference sequence). This CDR3 has 16 amino acids. In nucleotides, the CDR3 is TGTGCCAGCAGTTTAACGTCGGAGTTCTCCTACAATGAGCAGTTCTTC. This sequence encodes CASSLTSEFSYNEQFF.

V usage is TRBV19 and J usage is TRBJ2-5, with TRBD2 matching 7 bases. The ends lost 4 bases at V and 2 bases at J; junction bases unmatched: 7. Germline values: CDR1 LNHDA, CDR2 SQIVND (reference sequence). The CDR3 has 15 residues. The CDR3 bases are TGTGCCAGTAGTAGCAGACTAGCAGCTCAAGAGACCCAGTACTTC. This translates into CASSSRLAAQETQYF.

This chain links TRBV6-2 or TRBV6-3 with TRBJ2-3, with 8 bases fitting TRBD2. From germline, CDR1 is MNHEY and CDR2 SVGEGT. With 2 bases clipped from V and 4 bases from J, the junction kept 8 bases outside the gene matches. The CDR3 length is 16 residues. The CDR3 protein is CASSYTPSGSPDTQYF. CDR3 DNA: TGTGCCAGCAGTTACACCCCAAGCGGGAGCCCAGATACGCAGTATTTT.

V is TRBV6-6 and J is TRBJ1-6; D gene unclear. The germline V gene encodes CDR1 MNHNY and CDR2 SVGAGI (reference sequence). The CDR3 is 14 residues long. V shed 7 bases and J shed 10 bases, with 17 bases lying between them. CDR3 loop: CASTRPAAGSPLHF. In nucleotides, the CDR3 is TGTGCCAGCACCCGCCCGGCCGCGGGGTCACCCCTCCACTTT.

The V gene is TRBV11-2, the J gene TRBJ2-5; maybe TRBD2 (6 bases). The germline gives CDR1 SGHAT, CDR2 FQNNGV. V dropped 0 bases and J dropped 4 bases, with 15 bases sitting between them. The CDR3 runs to 16 residues. The CDR3 coding sequence is TGTGCCAGCAGCTTAGATCCGGGGGTAATATCAGAGACCCAGTACTTC. It encodes CASSLDPGVISETQYF.

This chain uses TRBV11-2 with TRBJ2-7; D is undetermined. In germline, CDR1 is SGHAT, CDR2 FQNNGV. CDR3 length: 14 amino acids. V was clipped by 3 bases and J by 4 bases, with 13 bases between them. CDR3 coding DNA: TGTGCCAGCAGCTTTGCACAGAGTCAATACGAGCAGTACTTC. Translated: CASSFAQSQYEQYF. Looking up the rest from reference TRBV11-2 and TRBJ2-7 gives the full variable domain: EAGVAQSPRYKIIEKRQSVAFWCNPISGHATLYWYQQILGQGPKLLIQFQNNGVVDDSQLPKDRFSAERLKGVDSTLKIQPAKLEDSAVYLCASSFAQSQYEQYFGPGTRLTVT.

This clone was counted a single time. The CDR3 reads CSVAGTGGTDTQYF. The DNA of the CDR3 is TGCAGCGTTGCCGGGACAGGGGGTACAGATACGCAGTATTTT. This rearrangement joins TRBV29-1 to TRBJ2-3, with 11 bases aligning to TRBD1. Germline values: CDR1 SQVTM, CDR2 ANQGSEA. V dropped 4 bases and J dropped 3; count of bases not matched to a gene: 3. This CDR3 spans 14 amino acids.